The 25 T cell receptor beta chains reported below all come from one sample, sequenced in a study of T cell changes during pregnancy in multiple sclerosis. The assay was immunoSEQ multiplex PCR, and TCRdb's table has in-frame clones only and misses some. The sample gives 71,000 or so clones, about 92% of which show up once; over 1% is in the top ten. Sequencing used peripheral blood, obtained in the third trimester of pregnancy. All receptors derive from a female donor with multiple sclerosis, enrolled in a pregnancy study.

The genes are TRBV28 and TRBJ2-2, with TRBD2 matching over 14 bases. With V trimmed by 5 bases and J by 6 bases, 8 bases remained unmatched. The germline gives CDR1 MDHEN, CDR2 SYDVKM. The CDR3 runs to 17 residues. The chain's CDR3 is CASSLGTSGRGSGELFF. CDR3 nucleotides: TGTGCCAGCAGTCTCGGGACTAGCGGGAGAGGTTCCGGGGAGCTGTTTTTT.

This clone was found once. V and J are TRBV7-2 and TRBJ2-1; 11 positions agree with TRBD2. Unmatched junction bases numbered 4, after V lost 2 bases and J lost 7 bases. Per germline, CDR1 SGHTA and CDR2 FQGNSA. The CDR3 has 15 residues. CDR3 in amino acids: CASSLILAGANEQFF. The CDR3 region has the DNA TGTGCCAGCAGCTTAATACTAGCGGGAGCTAATGAGCAGTTCTTC.

This clone was seen a handful of times. The chain is built from TRBV19 and TRBJ1-4; 7 positions match TRBD1. CDR1 is LNHDA, CDR2 SQIVND, per germline (reference sequence). Trimming at V came to 1 base and at J to 7 bases, leaving 6 bases not matched to a gene. The CDR3 extends over 15 amino acids. This CDR3 is CASSIAATGFEKLFF. In DNA, the CDR3 is TGTGCCAGTAGTATAGCGGCGACAGGGTTTGAAAAACTGTTTTTT.

V usage is TRBV5-1 and J usage is TRBJ2-1, with TRBD1 matching 8 bases. The CDR3 extends over 16 amino acids. The germline CDR1 and CDR2 sequences are SGHRS and YFSETQ. V gave up 0 bases and J gave up 5 bases; unmatched junction bases: 7. CDR3: CASSLVPGQVNNEQFF. CDR3 sequence (DNA): TGCGCCAGCAGCTTGGTACCGGGACAGGTCAACAATGAGCAGTTCTTC.

This rearrangement joins TRBV19 to TRBJ1-5; no clear D gene. The CDR3 consists of 13 residues. The V gene's germline CDR1 is LNHDA and CDR2 SQIVND (reference sequence). Trimming stripped 3 bases from V and 9 bases from J, with 12 bases between. The CDR3 sequence: CASSIPTPGPQHF. DNA of the CDR3: TGTGCCAGTAGTATCCCCACTCCAGGGCCCCAGCATTTT.

The chain joins TRBV19 to TRBJ1-1; TRBD1 agrees at 7 bases. The CDR3 length is 15 residues. From germline, CDR1 is LNHDA and CDR2 SQIVND (reference sequence). Trimming cost V 4 bases and J 1 base; bases outside gene matches: 6. CDR3 amino acids: CASSTHRGWNTEAFF. In nucleotides, the CDR3 is TGTGCCAGTAGTACCCACAGGGGATGGAACACTGAAGCTTTCTTT.

V and J are TRBV7-2 and TRBJ1-2, with a weak D call TRBD1 (5 bases). The CDR3 has 14 amino acids. Looked up from germline, CDR1 is SGHTA and CDR2 is FQGNSA. Between the trimmed V and J ends, which lost 5 bases and 3 bases, there was a span of 13 bases. CDR3 region: CASSLVGRYYGYTF. For the CDR3, the DNA is TGTGCCAGCAGCCTGGTGGGGCGGTACTATGGCTACACCTTC.

This clone showed up just once. The chain employs TRBV6-1 and TRBJ2-1; the D gene is possibly TRBD2 (6 bases). Germline CDR1 is MNHNS and CDR2 is SASEGT. This CDR3 is built from 12 residues. Trimming shortened V by 6 bases and J by 8 bases, and 11 bases separated the two germline ends. Here the CDR3 reads CASSPLAYEQFF. CDR3 nucleotides: TGTGCCAGCAGCCCGCTAGCGTATGAGCAGTTCTTC.

The V gene is TRBV6-1, the J gene TRBJ2-1; 9 bases are a match to TRBD1. CDR3 length: 15 amino acids. Germline CDR1 MNHNS, CDR2 SASEGT. V lost 7 bases and J lost 0; bases outside the gene matches: 4. CDR3 residues: CASTLTGGSYNEQFF. The CDR3 region has the DNA TGTGCCAGCACCCTGACAGGGGGCTCCTACAATGAGCAGTTCTTC.

Here the CDR3 reads CASSYGLAGVGEQYF. The CDR3 DNA sequence: TGTGCCAGCAGTTACGGACTAGCGGGAGTGGGTGAGCAGTACTTC. The chain joins TRBV6-6 to TRBJ2-7; 13 nucleotides line up with TRBD2. V lost 2 bases and J lost 7; bases outside the gene matches: 5. The CDR3 is 15 residues long. From germline, CDR1 is MNHNY and CDR2 SVGAGI (reference sequence).

The chain uses TRBV4-2 and TRBJ2-5; 14 bases agree with TRBD2. The ends lost 2 bases at V and 5 bases at J; junction bases unmatched: 4. CDR1 and CDR2 from the germline V gene are LGHNA and YNFKEQ. This CDR3 has 16 residues. Written as DNA, the CDR3 is TGTGCCAGCAGCCAATCCGGGACTAGCGGGAGTGAGACCCAGTACTTC. This codes for CASSQSGTSGSETQYF.

The chain links TRBV5-6 to TRBJ2-1; 9 nucleotides line up with TRBD2. Germline lookup yields CDR1 SGHDT and CDR2 YYEEEE. CDR3 length: 15 amino acids. V dropped 4 bases and J dropped 7; count of bases not matched to a gene: 9. The CDR3 coding sequence is TGTGCCAGCAGCCTGGAGGGCGCGGGAGGGAATGAGCAGTTCTTC. Its translation: CASSLEGAGGNEQFF.

The J gene is TRBJ2-7, the V gene TRBV6-1, with 13 bases aligning to TRBD2. This CDR3 contains 15 residues. Germline CDR1 is MNHNS and CDR2 is SASEGT. Unmatched junction bases numbered 5, after V lost 7 bases and J lost 2 bases. CDR3 sequence: CASMRGLAGTYEQYF. CDR3 DNA: TGTGCCAGCATGAGGGGACTAGCGGGAACCTACGAGCAGTACTTC.

The rearrangement links TRBV7-2 to TRBJ2-7, with 9 nucleotides matching TRBD1. Germline CDR1 SGHTA, CDR2 FQGNSA. Trimming at V came to 5 bases and at J to 4 bases, leaving 9 bases not matched to a gene. This CDR3 region has 15 residues. CDR3 loop: CASSPTAGQGYEQYF. For the CDR3, the DNA is TGTGCCAGCAGCCCGACCGCTGGACAGGGGTACGAGCAGTACTTC.

This chain connects TRBV4-1 to TRBJ1-2; 10 bases line up with TRBD1. V was clipped by 3 bases and J by 8 bases; unmatched bases: 12. CDR3 size: 16 residues. Germline lookup yields CDR1 MGHRA and CDR2 YSYEKL. In DNA form, the CDR3 reads TGCGCCAGCAGCCAGGAGGGACAGGGGACCGCAGGGGGCTACACCTTC. It codes for CASSQEGQGTAGGYTF.

V and J are TRBV6-5 and TRBJ2-1, with TRBD2 matching over 10 bases. The CDR3 has 15 amino acids. V lost 2 bases, J lost 8 bases, and 6 bases stayed unmatched. Germline loops: CDR1 MNHEY, CDR2 SVGAGI. CDR3 DNA sequence: TGTGCCAGCAGTTACGGAGCGGGGGGGGTGGATGAGCAGTTCTTC. Translated: CASSYGAGGVDEQFF.

J is TRBJ1-1 and V is TRBV6-5; D gene uncertain. The CDR3 totals 15 residues. The germline V gene encodes CDR1 MNHEY and CDR2 SVGAGI. With 0 bases removed from V and 0 bases from J, the gap between germline ends came to 8 bases. CDR3 in DNA: TGTGCCAGCAGTTACTCGGCTCTGGTGAACACTGAAGCTTTCTTT. Protein product: CASSYSALVNTEAFF.

J is TRBJ1-2 and V is TRBV7-3; TRBD1 matches 7 bases. The V gene's germline CDR1 is SGHTA and CDR2 FQGTGA. After removal of 5 bases from V and 3 bases from J, the junction contained 9 bases not matched to a gene. The CDR3 has 15 amino acids. In nucleotides, the CDR3 is TGTGCCAGCAGCGTACACCCCGGGACAGACTATGGCTACACCTTC. Translating it yields CASSVHPGTDYGYTF. Full variable domain (missing parts from reference TRBV7-3 and TRBJ1-2): GAGVSQTPSNKVTEKGKYVELRCDPISGHTALYWYRQSLGQGPEFLIYFQGTGAADDSGLPNDRFFAVRPEGSVSTLKIQRTERGDSAVYLCASSVHPGTDYGYTFGSGTRLTVV.

The chain uses TRBV27 and TRBJ1-1; maybe TRBD1 (5 bases). V lost 5 bases, J lost 1 base, and 11 bases lay in between. The CDR3 length is 14 residues. The germline V gene has CDR1 MNHEY and CDR2 SMNVEV (reference sequence). Here the CDR3 reads CASSRQLGNTEAFF. The CDR3 nucleotides read TGTGCCAGCAGTCGACAGTTGGGGAACACTGAAGCTTTCTTT.

This clone appeared a single time. The rearrangement joins TRBV6-5 to TRBJ1-1, with D perhaps TRBD1 (5 bases). This CDR3 has 14 amino acids. Between the trimmed V and J ends, which lost 0 bases and 8 bases, there was a span of 13 bases. Germline loops: CDR1 MNHEY, CDR2 SVGAGI. In DNA form, the CDR3 reads TGTGCCAGCAGTTACTCATATAGACAGTCCGAAGCTTTCTTT. Translated, it gives CASSYSYRQSEAFF.

This CDR3 reads CASSVTGNYEQYF. The CDR3 DNA reads TGTGCCAGCAGTGTTACAGGTAACTACGAGCAGTACTTC. The chain has TRBV6-1 and TRBJ2-7; a possible D gene is TRBD1 (5 bases). Germline V gene lookup returns CDR1 MNHNS and CDR2 SASEGT. V gave up 4 bases and J gave up 3 bases, with 10 bases separating them. The CDR3 covers 13 residues.

V gene TRBV7-2 combines with J gene TRBJ2-7; 8 nucleotides match TRBD1. The trim removed 5 bases at V and 5 bases at J, leaving 5 bases unmatched. In germline, CDR1 is SGHTA, CDR2 FQGNSA. The CDR3 sequence is 13 residues long. DNA of the CDR3: TGTGCCAGCAGCCGGACAGGGCCCAACGAGCAGTACTTC. Protein sequence: CASSRTGPNEQYF.

The rearrangement links TRBV6-6 to TRBJ2-1, with TRBD1 matching over 9 bases. The CDR3 spans 13 residues. Germline V gives CDR1 MNHNY, CDR2 SVGAGI (reference sequence). Unmatched junction bases numbered 5, after V lost 5 bases and J lost 9 bases. The DNA for the CDR3 is TGTGCCAGCAGTCCCACAGGGGGCGTTGAGCAGTTCTTC. Its protein product is CASSPTGGVEQFF.

The genes are TRBV5-1 and TRBJ1-1, with 7 bases identical to TRBD1. The CDR3 sequence is 16 residues long. Germline V CDR1 and CDR2: SGHRS, YFSETQ. V lost 5 bases and J lost 1; bases outside the gene matches: 11. The CDR3 is CASRENGAGGNTEAFF. CDR3 coding DNA: TGCGCCAGCAGGGAAAACGGGGCAGGGGGGAACACTGAAGCTTTCTTT.

This clone was seen just once. This chain uses TRBV7-2 with TRBJ2-2; D is perhaps TRBD2 (6 bases). This CDR3 has 17 residues. The V gene lost 4 bases and the J gene lost 3 bases, with 18 bases spanning the gap. CDR1 and CDR2 from the germline V gene are SGHTA and FQGNSA. The CDR3 bases are TGTGCCAGCAGCTCTTACCCCGGAGGGCCCGACACCGGGGAGCTGTTTTTT. Protein product: CASSSYPGGPDTGELFF.